The clone carrying this TCR beta chain was recorded many times. This record comes from a study of regulatory T cells in long-lasting Graves disease. Germline CDR1 is MDHEN and CDR2 is SYDVKM. The CDR3 totals 14 residues. V dropped 3 bases and J dropped 8; count of bases not matched to a gene: 7. According to the study, TCR beta libraries were built with iRepertoire HTBI primers and CDR3-region Arm-PCR. MiXCR was run by TCRdb on the multiplex PCR reads, yielding one entry per CDR3 protein. The sample has 580,000 or so distinct CDR3 sequences, more than 15% seen once. The time point was: newly diagnosed GD, antithyroid drugs for less than 3 months. PBMC RNA was the source of the TCR library. In addition, the sample was reused for a study of T cells in Graves' hyperthyroidism and ophthalmopathy. From that study: Each diagnosis drew on symptoms, thyroxine, TRAb, thyroid ultrasound and orbital computed tomography findings.

This receptor was obtained from a man aged 18 to 30 with Graves disease. The specimen was peripheral blood mononuclear cells (PBMCs), collected at new diagnosis, from a patient treated with antithyroid drugs. The genes are TRBV28 and TRBJ2-1; 7 bases agree with TRBD2. CDR3 sequence: CASSFRRELDEQFF. CDR3 sequence (DNA): TGTGCCAGCAGTTTCCGGCGGGAGCTTGATGAGCAGTTCTTC.